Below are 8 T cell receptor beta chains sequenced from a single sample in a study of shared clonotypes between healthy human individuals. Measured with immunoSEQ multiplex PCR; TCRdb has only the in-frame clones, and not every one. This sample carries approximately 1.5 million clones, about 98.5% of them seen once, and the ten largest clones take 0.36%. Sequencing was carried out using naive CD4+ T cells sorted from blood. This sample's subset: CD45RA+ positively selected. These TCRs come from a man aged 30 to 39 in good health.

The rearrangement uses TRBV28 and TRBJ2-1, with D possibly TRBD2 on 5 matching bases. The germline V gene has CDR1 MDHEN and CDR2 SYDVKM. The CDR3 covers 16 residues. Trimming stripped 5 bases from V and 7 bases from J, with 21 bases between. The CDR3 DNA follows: TGTGCCAGCAGTCCAGTAACCCCGGGGTGGGAAAATGAGCAGTTCTTC. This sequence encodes CASSPVTPGWENEQFF.

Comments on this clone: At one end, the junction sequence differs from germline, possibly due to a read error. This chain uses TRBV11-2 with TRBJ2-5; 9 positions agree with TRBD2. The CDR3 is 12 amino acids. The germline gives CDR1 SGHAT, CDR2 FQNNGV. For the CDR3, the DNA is TGTGCCAGCAGCTTAGGGCTAGCGGGATCAAACTTC. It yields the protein CASSLGLAGSNF.

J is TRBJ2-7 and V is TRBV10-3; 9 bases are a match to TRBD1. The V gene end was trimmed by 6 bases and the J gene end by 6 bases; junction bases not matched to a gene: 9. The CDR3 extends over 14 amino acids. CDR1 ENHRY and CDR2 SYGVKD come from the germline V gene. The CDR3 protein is CAIRNGTGLVEQYF. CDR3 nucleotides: TGTGCCATCAGGAACGGGACAGGGCTAGTCGAGCAGTACTTC.

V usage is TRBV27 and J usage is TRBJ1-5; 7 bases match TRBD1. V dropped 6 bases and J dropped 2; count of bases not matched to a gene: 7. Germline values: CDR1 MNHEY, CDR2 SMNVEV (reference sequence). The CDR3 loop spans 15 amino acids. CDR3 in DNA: TGTGCCAGCAGAGGTATCAGGGGGGGCAATCAGCCCCAGCATTTT. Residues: CASRGIRGGNQPQHF.

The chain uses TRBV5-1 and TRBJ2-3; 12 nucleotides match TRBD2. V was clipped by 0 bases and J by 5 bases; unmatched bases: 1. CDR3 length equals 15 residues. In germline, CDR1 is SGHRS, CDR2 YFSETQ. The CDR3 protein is CASSLGTSGIDTQYF. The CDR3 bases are TGCGCCAGCAGCTTGGGGACTAGCGGGATAGATACGCAGTATTTT.

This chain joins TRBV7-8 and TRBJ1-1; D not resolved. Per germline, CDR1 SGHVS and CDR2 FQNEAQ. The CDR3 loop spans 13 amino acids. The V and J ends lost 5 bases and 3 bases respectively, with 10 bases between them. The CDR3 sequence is CASSVTRDTEAFF. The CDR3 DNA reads TGTGCCAGCAGCGTAACACGGGACACTGAAGCTTTCTTT.

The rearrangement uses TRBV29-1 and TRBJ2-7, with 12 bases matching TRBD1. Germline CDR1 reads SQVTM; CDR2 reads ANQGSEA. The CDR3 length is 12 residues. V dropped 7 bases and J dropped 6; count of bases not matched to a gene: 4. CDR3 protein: CSGGTGGFEQYF. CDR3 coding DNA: TGCAGCGGCGGGACAGGGGGCTTCGAGCAGTACTTC.

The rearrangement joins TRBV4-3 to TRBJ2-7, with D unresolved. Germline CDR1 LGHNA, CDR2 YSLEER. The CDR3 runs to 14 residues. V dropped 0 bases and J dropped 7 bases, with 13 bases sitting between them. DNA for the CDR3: TGCGCCAGCAGCCAAGAGGGCCCCGGGCGGGAGCAGTACTTC. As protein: CASSQEGPGREQYF.